This T cell receptor beta chain was sequenced in a study of shared clonotypes between healthy human individuals. Overall study results and limits: Rarefaction exposed incomplete sorted-subset sequencing despite large depth. Non-shared clonotypes had lower generation probabilities than those shared by all four donors.

Both subsets, CD45RA+ naive and CD45RA-negative memory, were split from the CD4+ cells. How the authors handled the data: ImmunoSEQ output held junction-only sequences without quality scores, so filtering differed. The repertoire was sequenced with immunoSEQ multiplex PCR; TCRdb's copy has only in-frame clones and lacks some. The V and J calls and the clone size are those of that table, but D and trimming were determined from the DNA. This table holds approximately 1.5 million clones, just under 99% found once. Note on this clone: Its specificity is not known.

The sequencing sample was made of naive CD4+ T cells sorted from blood. As for subset: CD45RA+ positively selected. This receptor was taken from a man between 25 and 39 years old in good health.

CDR3 bases: TGTGCCAGTAGTAGGGGATCAGGGCGTTGGAACACTGAAGCTTTCTTT. The encoded protein is CASSRGSGRWNTEAFF. The rearrangement uses TRBV19 and TRBJ1-1, with a weak D call TRBD1 (5 bases). Germline values: CDR1 LNHDA, CDR2 SQIVND (reference sequence). The V gene lost 4 bases and the J gene lost 1 base, with 16 bases spanning the gap. The CDR3 has 16 residues. The entire variable domain, with the rest obtained from reference TRBV19 and TRBJ1-1, is as follows: DGGITQSPKYLFRKEGQNVTLSCEQNLNHDAMYWYRQDPGQGLRLIYYSQIVNDFQKGDIAEGYSVSREKKESFPLTVTSAQKNPTAFYLCASSRGSGRWNTEAFFGQGTRLTVV.